Listed below are T cell receptor beta chains from one sample, sequenced in a study of blood T cell repertoires in COVID-19. Produced via immunoSEQ multiplex PCR; TCRdb's table is partial and in-frame only. Of some 200,000 clones listed, about nine tenths are singletons. The sample taken for sequencing was PBMCs or T cells enriched from blood (not recorded which). Every receptor here comes from a woman in her thirties or forties with acute COVID-19. Each CDR3 is given without its conserved first and last residue. For some rows the clone size is stated as once, few or many, or as a class when expanded; others skip it.

V gene: TRBV7-2; clone size: -; CDR3 length: 11; J gene: TRBJ1-1; CDR3 protein: ASSSYLNTEAF
V gene: TRBV5-6; clone size: -; CDR3 length: 14; J gene: TRBJ2-5; CDR3 protein: ASSLGLAGYQETQY
V gene: TRBV7-2; clone size: -; CDR3 length: 13; J gene: TRBJ2-3; CDR3 protein: ASSLNRPGTDTQY
V gene: TRBV5-6; clone size: -; CDR3 length: 16; J gene: TRBJ1-4; CDR3 protein: ASSFYNRVMGVGEKLF
V gene: TRBV5-6; clone size: -; CDR3 length: 14; J gene: TRBJ2-3; CDR3 protein: ASSILAGGITDTQY
V gene: TRBV11-3; clone size: -; CDR3 length: 14; J gene: TRBJ2-1; CDR3 protein: ASSLGGGGLRNEQF
V gene: TRBV2; clone size: -; CDR3 length: 13; J gene: TRBJ2-5; CDR3 protein: ASTTRGGLQETQY
V gene: TRBV6-5; clone size: -; CDR3 length: 13; J gene: TRBJ1-1; CDR3 protein: ASLNFEGSTSEAF
V gene: TRBV6-5; clone size: -; CDR3 length: 10; J gene: TRBJ2-5; CDR3 protein: ATSTNQETQY
V gene: TRBV9; clone size: -; CDR3 length: 14; J gene: TRBJ2-1; CDR3 protein: ASSPQGVKSYNEQF
V gene: TRBV10-3; clone size: once; CDR3 length: 11; J gene: TRBJ1-2; CDR3 protein: AISESDTYGYT
V gene: TRBV12-3/TRBV12-4; clone size: -; CDR3 length: 11; J gene: TRBJ1-1; CDR3 protein: ASSLRVWTEAF
V gene: TRBV7-8; clone size: -; CDR3 length: 15; J gene: TRBJ1-1; CDR3 protein: ASSLEIWKQQDTEAF
V gene: TRBV5-1; clone size: -; CDR3 length: 12; J gene: TRBJ1-1; CDR3 protein: ASSLDPVNTEAF
V gene: TRBV24-1; clone size: -; CDR3 length: 12; J gene: TRBJ2-1; CDR3 protein: ATSDFSGGNEQF
V gene: TRBV27; clone size: -; CDR3 length: 14; J gene: TRBJ1-5; CDR3 protein: ATQPGFKVGNQPQH
V gene: TRBV6-2/TRBV6-3; clone size: -; CDR3 length: 13; J gene: TRBJ2-3; CDR3 protein: ASSYQTAGTDTQY
V gene: TRBV30; clone size: -; CDR3 length: 12; J gene: TRBJ1-2; CDR3 protein: AWSVVENDYGYT
V gene: TRBV5-4; clone size: -; CDR3 length: 13; J gene: TRBJ1-1; CDR3 protein: ASSLGDTGYGEAF
V gene: TRBV5-6; clone size: -; CDR3 length: 14; J gene: TRBJ2-3; CDR3 protein: ASSLGQPIRTDTQY
V gene: TRBV9; clone size: -; CDR3 length: 13; J gene: TRBJ2-5; CDR3 protein: ASSPLGAGKETQY
V gene: TRBV5-1; clone size: -; CDR3 length: 12; J gene: TRBJ1-6; CDR3 protein: ASTETPGNSPLH
V gene: TRBV19; clone size: -; CDR3 length: 11; J gene: TRBJ1-4; CDR3 protein: ASSLRGSEKLF
V gene: TRBV5-6; clone size: -; CDR3 length: 13; J gene: TRBJ2-7; CDR3 protein: ASSQALLGAGEQY
V gene: TRBV5-6; clone size: -; CDR3 length: 13; J gene: TRBJ1-2; CDR3 protein: ASSLSPQGANGYT
V gene: TRBV7-9; clone size: -; CDR3 length: 13; J gene: TRBJ1-1; CDR3 protein: ASSPFSTVNTEAF
V gene: TRBV15; clone size: -; CDR3 length: 11; J gene: TRBJ2-7; CDR3 protein: ATSSTPIYEQY
V gene: TRBV7-9; clone size: -; CDR3 length: 14; J gene: TRBJ2-7; CDR3 protein: ASSLGGGREAYEQY
V gene: TRBV4-1; clone size: once; CDR3 length: 17; J gene: TRBJ1-5; CDR3 protein: ASSQPVTGSVAKNQPQH
V gene: TRBV6-5; clone size: -; CDR3 length: 13; J gene: TRBJ1-1; CDR3 protein: ASSNGVQGNTEAF
V gene: TRBV19; clone size: -; CDR3 length: 12; J gene: TRBJ1-6; CDR3 protein: ASSIQGLGSPLH